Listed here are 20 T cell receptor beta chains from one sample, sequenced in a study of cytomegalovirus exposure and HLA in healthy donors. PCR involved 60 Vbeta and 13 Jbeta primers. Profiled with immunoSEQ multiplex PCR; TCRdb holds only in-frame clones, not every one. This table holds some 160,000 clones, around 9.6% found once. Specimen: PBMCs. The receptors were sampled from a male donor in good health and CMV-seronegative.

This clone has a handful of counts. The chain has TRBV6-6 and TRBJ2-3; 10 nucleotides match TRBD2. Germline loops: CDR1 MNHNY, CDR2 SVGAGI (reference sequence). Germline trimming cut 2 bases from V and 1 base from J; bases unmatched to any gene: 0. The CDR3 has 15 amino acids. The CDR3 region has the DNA TGTGCCAGCAGTTACGGGACTAGCGGCACAGATACGCAGTATTTT. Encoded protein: CASSYGTSGTDTQYF.

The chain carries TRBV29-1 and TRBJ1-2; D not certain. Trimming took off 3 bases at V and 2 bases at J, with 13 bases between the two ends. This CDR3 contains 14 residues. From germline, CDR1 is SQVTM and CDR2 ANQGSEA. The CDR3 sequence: CSVEVTDLNYGYTF. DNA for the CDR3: TGCAGCGTTGAGGTTACAGACCTAAACTATGGCTACACCTTC.

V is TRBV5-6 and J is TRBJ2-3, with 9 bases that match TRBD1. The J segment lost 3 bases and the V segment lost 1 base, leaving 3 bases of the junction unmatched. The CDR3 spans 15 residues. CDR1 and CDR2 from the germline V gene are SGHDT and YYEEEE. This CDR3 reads CASSLRDRETDTQYF. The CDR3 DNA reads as TGTGCCAGCAGCTTGCGGGACAGGGAAACAGATACGCAGTATTTT.

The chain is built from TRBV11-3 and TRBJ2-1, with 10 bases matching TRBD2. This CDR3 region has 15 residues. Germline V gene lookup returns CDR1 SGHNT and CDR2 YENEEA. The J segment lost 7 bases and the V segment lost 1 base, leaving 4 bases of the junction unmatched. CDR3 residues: CASSLGTSGMNEQFF. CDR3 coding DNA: TGTGCCAGCAGCTTAGGGACTAGCGGAATGAATGAGCAGTTCTTC.

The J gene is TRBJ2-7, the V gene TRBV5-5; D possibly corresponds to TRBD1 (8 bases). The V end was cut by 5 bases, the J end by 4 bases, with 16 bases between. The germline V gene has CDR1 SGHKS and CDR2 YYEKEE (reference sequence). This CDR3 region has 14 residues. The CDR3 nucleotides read TGTGCCAGCAGGTCGACAGGGGACTATTACGAGCAGTACTTC. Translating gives CASRSTGDYYEQYF. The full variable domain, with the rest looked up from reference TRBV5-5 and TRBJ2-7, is DAGVTQSPTHLIKTRGQQVTLRCSPISGHKSVSWYQQVLGQGPQFIFQYYEKEERGRGNFPDRFSARQFPNYSSELNVNALLLGDSALYLCASRSTGDYYEQYFGPGTRLTVT.

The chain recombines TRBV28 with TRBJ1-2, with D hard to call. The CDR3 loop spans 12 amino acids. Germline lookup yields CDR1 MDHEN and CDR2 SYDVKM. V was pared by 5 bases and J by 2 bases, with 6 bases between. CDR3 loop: CASSPANYGYTF. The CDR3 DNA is TGTGCCAGCAGTCCTGCGAACTATGGCTACACCTTC.

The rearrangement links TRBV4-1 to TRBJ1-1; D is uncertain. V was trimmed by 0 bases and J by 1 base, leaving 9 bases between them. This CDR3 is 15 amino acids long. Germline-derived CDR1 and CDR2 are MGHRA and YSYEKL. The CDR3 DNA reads TGCGCCAGCAGCCAAGAAGAGGGTAGGAACACTGAAGCTTTCTTT. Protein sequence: CASSQEEGRNTEAFF.

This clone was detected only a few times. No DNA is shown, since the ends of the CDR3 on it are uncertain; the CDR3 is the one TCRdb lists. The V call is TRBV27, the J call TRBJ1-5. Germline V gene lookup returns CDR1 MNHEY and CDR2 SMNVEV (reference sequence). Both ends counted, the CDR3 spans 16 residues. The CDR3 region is CASSPSGGVFWQPQHF.

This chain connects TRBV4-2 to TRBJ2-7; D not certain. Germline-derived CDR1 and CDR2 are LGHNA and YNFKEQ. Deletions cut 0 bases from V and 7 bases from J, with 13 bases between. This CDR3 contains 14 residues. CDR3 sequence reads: CASSQDRSAREQYF. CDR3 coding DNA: TGTGCCAGCAGCCAAGATAGATCAGCGCGTGAGCAGTACTTC.

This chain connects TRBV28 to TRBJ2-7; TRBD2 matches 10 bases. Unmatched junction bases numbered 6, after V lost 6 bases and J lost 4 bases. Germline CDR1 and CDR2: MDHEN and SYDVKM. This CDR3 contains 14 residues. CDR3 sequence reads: CASSASGSRYEQYF. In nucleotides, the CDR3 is TGTGCCAGCAGCGCTAGCGGGAGCCGATACGAGCAGTACTTC.

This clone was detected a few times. The CDR3 reads CASRQGAFTEAFF. The DNA for the CDR3 is TGTGCCAGTAGACAGGGGGCATTCACTGAAGCTTTCTTT. The chain is built from TRBV19 and TRBJ1-1, with 9 bases matching TRBD1. Germline-derived CDR1 and CDR2 are LNHDA and SQIVND (reference sequence). V was pared by 6 bases and J by 4 bases, with 3 bases of the junction left unmatched. The CDR3 is 13 amino acids.

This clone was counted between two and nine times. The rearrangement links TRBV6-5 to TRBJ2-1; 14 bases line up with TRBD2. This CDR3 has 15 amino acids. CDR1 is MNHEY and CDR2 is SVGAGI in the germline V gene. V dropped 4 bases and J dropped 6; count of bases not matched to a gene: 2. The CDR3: CASSWGLAGANEQFF. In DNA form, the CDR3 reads TGTGCCAGCAGTTGGGGACTAGCGGGAGCCAATGAGCAGTTCTTC.

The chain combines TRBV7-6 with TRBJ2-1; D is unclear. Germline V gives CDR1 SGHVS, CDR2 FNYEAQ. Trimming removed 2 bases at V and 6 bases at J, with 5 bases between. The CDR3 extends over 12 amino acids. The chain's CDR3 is CASSLSPNEQFF. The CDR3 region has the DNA TGTGCCAGCAGCTTATCTCCCAATGAGCAGTTCTTC.

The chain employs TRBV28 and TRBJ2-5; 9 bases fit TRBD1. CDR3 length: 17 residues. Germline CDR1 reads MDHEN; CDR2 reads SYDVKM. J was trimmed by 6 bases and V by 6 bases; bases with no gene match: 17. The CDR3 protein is CASRPWEPGQGGKTQYF. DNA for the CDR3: TGTGCCAGCAGGCCCTGGGAACCGGGACAGGGCGGAAAGACCCAGTACTTC.

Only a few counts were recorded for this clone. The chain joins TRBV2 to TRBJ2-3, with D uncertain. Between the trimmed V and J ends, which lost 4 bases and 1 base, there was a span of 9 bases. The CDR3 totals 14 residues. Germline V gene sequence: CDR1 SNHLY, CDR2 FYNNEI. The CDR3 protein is CASSVLERTDTQYF. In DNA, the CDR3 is TGTGCCAGCAGTGTTCTAGAACGCACAGATACGCAGTATTTT.

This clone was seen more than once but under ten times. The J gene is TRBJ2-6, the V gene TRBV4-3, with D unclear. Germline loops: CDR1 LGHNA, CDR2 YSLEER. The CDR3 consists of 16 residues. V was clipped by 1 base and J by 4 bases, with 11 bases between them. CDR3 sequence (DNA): TGCGCCAGCAGCCAAGTCGGAGCTTGGGGGGCCAACGTCCTGACTTTC. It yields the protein CASSQVGAWGANVLTF.

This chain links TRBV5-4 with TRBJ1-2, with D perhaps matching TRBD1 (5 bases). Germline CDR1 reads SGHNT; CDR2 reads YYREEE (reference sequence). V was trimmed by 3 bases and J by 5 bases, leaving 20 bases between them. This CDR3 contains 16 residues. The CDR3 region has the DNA TGTGCCAGCAGCTCCCAAAGGGACTCAACGTGGTATGGCTACACCTTC. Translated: CASSSQRDSTWYGYTF.

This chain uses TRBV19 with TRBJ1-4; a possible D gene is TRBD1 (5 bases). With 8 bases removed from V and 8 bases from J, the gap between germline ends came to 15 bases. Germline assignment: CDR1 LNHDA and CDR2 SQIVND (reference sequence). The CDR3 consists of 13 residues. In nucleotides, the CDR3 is TGTGCCAGTTCACGGGGGTTGAGGGAAAAACTGTTTTTT. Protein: CASSRGLREKLFF.

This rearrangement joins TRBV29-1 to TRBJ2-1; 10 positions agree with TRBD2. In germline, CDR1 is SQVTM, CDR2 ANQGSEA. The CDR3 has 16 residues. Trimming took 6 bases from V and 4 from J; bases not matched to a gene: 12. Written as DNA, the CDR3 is TGCAGCGTGACGGGTCTAGCGGGAGAATCTTACAATGAGCAGTTCTTC. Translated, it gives CSVTGLAGESYNEQFF.

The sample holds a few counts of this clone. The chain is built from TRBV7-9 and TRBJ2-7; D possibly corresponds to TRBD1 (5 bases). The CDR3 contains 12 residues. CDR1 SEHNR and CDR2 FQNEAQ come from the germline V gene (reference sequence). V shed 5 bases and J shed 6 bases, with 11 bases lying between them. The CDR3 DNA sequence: TGTGCCAGCAGCCGCGACAGACTCGAGCAGTACTTC. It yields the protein CASSRDRLEQYF.